This is a list of T cell receptor beta chains from one sample in a study of CD8 T cells in ankylosing spondylitis. Via MiXCR, TCRdb re-called the 5' RACE reads, giving one row per CDR3 protein. The sample has fewer than 250,000 distinct CDR3 sequences, roughly 25% seen once; the top ten hold about 7%. Sequenced sample: blood, either unsorted or a sorted T cell fraction (not recorded which). These receptors came from a male donor with ankylosing spondylitis or in good health (not recorded which). Each CDR3 is given with its conserved first and last residue. The D gene is left open where the match is weak. Rows may omit the clone size; those that give it use once, few, many or a size class.

>many|-|TRBV29-1|TRBJ2-1
CSAVRDFNEQFF
TGCAGCGCAGTCCGGGATTTCAATGAGCAGTTCTTC
>-|TRBD2|TRBV19|TRBJ2-5
CASSNSGSETQYF
TGTGCCAGTAGTAATAGCGGGAGTGAGACCCAGTACTTC
>few|-|TRBV6-2/TRBV6-3|TRBJ1-5
CASNRGGNQPQHF
TGTGCCAGCAACCGCGGGGGAAATCAGCCCCAGCATTTT
>-|-|TRBV6-1|TRBJ2-1
CASRMTTAEQFF
TGTGCCAGCAGGATGACTACAGCCGAGCAGTTCTTC
>-|-|TRBV29-1|TRBJ2-3
CSVAVGGSTDTQYF
TGCAGCGTCGCAGTGGGCGGGAGCACAGATACGCAGTATTTT
>many|-|TRBV5-6|TRBJ2-1
CASSLALQGHEQFF
TGTGCCAGCAGCTTGGCCCTACAGGGCCATGAGCAGTTCTTC
>many|-|TRBV6-5|TRBJ2-3
CASSYGVLSTDTQYF
TGTGCCAGCAGTTACGGGGTCTTGTCTACAGATACGCAGTATTTT
>many|-|TRBV29-1|TRBJ2-4
CSVEEGSKNIQYF
TGCAGCGTTGAAGAAGGGTCTAAAAACATTCAGTACTTC
>-|-|TRBV20-1|TRBJ1-1
CSARVRKTEAFF
TGCAGTGCTAGGGTTCGAAAAACTGAAGCTTTCTTT
>-|-|TRBV20-1|TRBJ1-6
CSAWSARTGNNSPLHF
TGCAGTGCTTGGTCGGCCCGCACGGGGAACAATTCACCCCTCCACTTT
>many|TRBD1|TRBV6-2/TRBV6-3|TRBJ1-5
CASNPQGVQPQHF
TGTGCCAGCAATCCACAGGGGGTTCAGCCCCAGCATTTT
>-|TRBD1|TRBV20-1|TRBJ2-7
CSANRDRVYEQYF
TGCAGTGCGAACCGGGACAGGGTCTACGAGCAGTACTTC
>many|TRBD2|TRBV4-3|TRBJ2-7
CASSQDRASGTWAYEQYF
TGCGCCAGCAGCCAAGATCGCGCTAGCGGTACATGGGCCTACGAGCAGTACTTC
>few|TRBD2|TRBV20-1|TRBJ2-1
CSARQTLAGVVEQFF
TGCAGTGCTAGACAAACGCTAGCGGGAGTTGTTGAGCAGTTCTTC